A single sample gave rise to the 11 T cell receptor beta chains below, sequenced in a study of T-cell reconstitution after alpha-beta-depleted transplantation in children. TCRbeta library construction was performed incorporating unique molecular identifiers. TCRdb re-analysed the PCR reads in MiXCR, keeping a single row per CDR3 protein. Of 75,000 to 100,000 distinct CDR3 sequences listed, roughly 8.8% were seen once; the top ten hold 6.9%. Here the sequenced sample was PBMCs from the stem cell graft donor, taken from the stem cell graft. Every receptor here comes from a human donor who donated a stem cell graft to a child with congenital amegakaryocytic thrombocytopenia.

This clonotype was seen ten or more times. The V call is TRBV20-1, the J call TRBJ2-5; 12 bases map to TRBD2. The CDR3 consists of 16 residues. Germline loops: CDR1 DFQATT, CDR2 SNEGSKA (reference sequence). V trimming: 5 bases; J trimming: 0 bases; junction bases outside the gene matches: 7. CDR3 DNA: TGCAGTGCTTTGGCTCCTAGCGGGAGGGACCAAGAGACCCAGTACTTC. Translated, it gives CSALAPSGRDQETQYF.

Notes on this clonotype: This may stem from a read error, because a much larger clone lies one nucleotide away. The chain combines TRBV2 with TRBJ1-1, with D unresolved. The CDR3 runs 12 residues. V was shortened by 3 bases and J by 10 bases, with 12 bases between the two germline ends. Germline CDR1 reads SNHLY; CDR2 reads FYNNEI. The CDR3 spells CASSELLRGAFF. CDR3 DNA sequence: TGTGCCAGCAGTGAGCTTCTTAGAGGAGCTTTCTTT.

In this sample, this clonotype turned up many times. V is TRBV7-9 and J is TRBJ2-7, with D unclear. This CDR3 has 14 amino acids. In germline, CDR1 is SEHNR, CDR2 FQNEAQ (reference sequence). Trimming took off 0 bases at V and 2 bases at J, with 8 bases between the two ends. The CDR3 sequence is CASSLAGRAYEQYF. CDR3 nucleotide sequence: TGTGCCAGCAGCTTAGCGGGAAGGGCCTACGAGCAGTACTTC.

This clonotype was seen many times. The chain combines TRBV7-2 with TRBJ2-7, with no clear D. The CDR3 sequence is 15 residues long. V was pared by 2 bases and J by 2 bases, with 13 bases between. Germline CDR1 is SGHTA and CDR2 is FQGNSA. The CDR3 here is CASSLTPFGTYEQYF. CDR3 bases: TGTGCCAGCAGCTTAACTCCGTTTGGGACCTACGAGCAGTACTTC.

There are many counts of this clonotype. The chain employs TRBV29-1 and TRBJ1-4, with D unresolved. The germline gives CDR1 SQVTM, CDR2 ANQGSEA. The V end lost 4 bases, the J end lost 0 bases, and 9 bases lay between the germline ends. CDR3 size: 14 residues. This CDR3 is CSVARGATNEKLFF. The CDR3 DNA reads TGCAGCGTTGCCCGGGGTGCAACTAATGAAAAACTGTTTTTT.

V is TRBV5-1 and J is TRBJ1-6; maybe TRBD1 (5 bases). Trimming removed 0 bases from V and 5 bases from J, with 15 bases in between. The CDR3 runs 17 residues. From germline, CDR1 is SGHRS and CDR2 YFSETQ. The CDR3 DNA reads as TGCGCCAGCAGCTTGGAAGGTGGGGCAGTTAATAATTCACCCCTCCACTTT. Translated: CASSLEGGAVNNSPLHF.

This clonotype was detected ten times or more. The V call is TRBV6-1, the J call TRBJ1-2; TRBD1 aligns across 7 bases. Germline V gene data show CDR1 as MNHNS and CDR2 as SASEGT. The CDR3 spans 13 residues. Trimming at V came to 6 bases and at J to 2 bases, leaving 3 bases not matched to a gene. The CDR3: CASSDRENYGYTF. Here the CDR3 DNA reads TGTGCCAGCAGCGACAGGGAGAACTATGGCTACACCTTC.

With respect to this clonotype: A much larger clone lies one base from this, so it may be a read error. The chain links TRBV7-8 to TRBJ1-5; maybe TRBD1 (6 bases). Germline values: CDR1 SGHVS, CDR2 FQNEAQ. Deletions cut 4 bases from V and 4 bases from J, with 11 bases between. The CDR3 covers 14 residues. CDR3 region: CASSSDSRNQPQHF. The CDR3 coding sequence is TGTGCCAGCAGCTCGGACAGCAGAAATCAGCCCCAGCATTTT.

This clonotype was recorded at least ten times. CDR3 DNA sequence: TGTGCCAGCAGTTTTAGTCTAGCGGACTCCTACGAGCAGTACTTC. Protein sequence: CASSFSLADSYEQYF. The J gene is TRBJ2-7, the V gene TRBV6-5; 7 bases are a match to TRBD2. CDR1 and CDR2 from the germline V gene are MNHEY and SVGAGI. This CDR3 is 15 amino acids long. V shed 4 bases, J shed 0 bases, and the junction held 6 bases outside the gene matches.

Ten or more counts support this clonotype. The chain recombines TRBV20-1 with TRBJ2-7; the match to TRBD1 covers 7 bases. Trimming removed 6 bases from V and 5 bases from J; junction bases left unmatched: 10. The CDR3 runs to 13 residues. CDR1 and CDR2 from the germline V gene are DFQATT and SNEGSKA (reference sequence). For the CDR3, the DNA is TGCAGTGCGCCCGACAGGGATCGCGACGAGCAGTACTTC. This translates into CSAPDRDRDEQYF.

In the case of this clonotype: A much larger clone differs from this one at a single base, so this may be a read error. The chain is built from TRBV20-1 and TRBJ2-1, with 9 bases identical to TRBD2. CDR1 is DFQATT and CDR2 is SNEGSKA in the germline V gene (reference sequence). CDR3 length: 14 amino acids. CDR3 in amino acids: CSAIGGRVSNQQFF. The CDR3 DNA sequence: TGCAGTGCTATTGGCGGGAGGGTCAGCAATCAGCAGTTCTTC.